This T cell receptor beta chain was recovered during a study of CD8+ T cells in alopecia areata. Per the germline V gene, CDR1 is LNHNV and CDR2 is YYDKDF (reference sequence). The V gene end was trimmed by 4 bases and the J gene end by 5 bases; junction bases not matched to a gene: 8. The CDR3 has 16 residues. Extraction of RNA preceded its reverse transcription into cDNA, which served as the sequencing template. Profiled with immunoSEQ multiplex PCR; TCRdb holds only in-frame clones, not every one. This table holds about 250,000 clones, under 70% found once. This specimen was CD4+ T cells sorted from blood, taken at week 0. The receptor comes from a human donor with alopecia areata. This chain connects TRBV15 to TRBJ2-5; 12 bases are shared with TRBD2. The CDR3 coding sequence is TGTGCCACCAGCATCCATCCTAGCGGGGGGGCGGAGACCCAGTACTTC. Translation gives CATSIHPSGGAETQYF.